This T cell receptor beta chain is drawn from a study of control samples from healthy donors and cancer patients. The CDR3 has 21 amino acids. The germline gives CDR1 SGHRS, CDR2 YFSETQ. With V trimmed by 4 bases and J by 0 bases, 16 bases remained unmatched. This table comes from immunoSEQ multiplex PCR, and its TCRdb copy is limited to in-frame clones, with some not included. This table has more than 95,000 clones, about 90% appearing once. The V gene is TRBV5-1, the J gene TRBJ2-6, with 10 bases aligning to TRBD2. The sequenced material came from blood. The sequence was obtained from a man aged 18-30 years in good health. CDR3 bases: TGCGCCAGCAGCCCGTACCAGATATTACTAGCGGGGTCCTCTGGGGCCAACGTCCTGACTTTC. This translates into CASSPYQILLAGSSGANVLTF. The full variable domain, in which reference TRBV5-1 and TRBJ2-6 provide the parts outside the CDR3, is KAGVTQTPRYLIKTRGQQVTLSCSPISGHRSVSWYQQTPGQGLQFLFEYFSETQRNKGNFPGRFSGRQFSNSRSEMNVSTLELGDSALYLCASSPYQILLAGSSGANVLTFGAGSRLTVL.